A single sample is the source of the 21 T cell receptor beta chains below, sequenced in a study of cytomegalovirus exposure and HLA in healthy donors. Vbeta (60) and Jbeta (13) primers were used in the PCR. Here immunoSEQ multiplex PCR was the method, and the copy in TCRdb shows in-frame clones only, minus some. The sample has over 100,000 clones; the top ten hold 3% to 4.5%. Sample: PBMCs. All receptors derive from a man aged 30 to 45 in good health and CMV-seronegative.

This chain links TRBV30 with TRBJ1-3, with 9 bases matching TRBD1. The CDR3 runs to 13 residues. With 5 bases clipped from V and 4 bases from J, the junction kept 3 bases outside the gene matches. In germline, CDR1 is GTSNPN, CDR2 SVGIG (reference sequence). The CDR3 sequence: CAWAGQGGNTIYF. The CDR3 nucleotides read TGTGCCTGGGCGGGACAGGGAGGAAACACCATATATTTT.

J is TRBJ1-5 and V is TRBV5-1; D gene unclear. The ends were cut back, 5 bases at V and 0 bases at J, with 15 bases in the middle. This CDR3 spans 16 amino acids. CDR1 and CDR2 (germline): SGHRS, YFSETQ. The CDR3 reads CASRPSGGDSNQPQHF. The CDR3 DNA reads TGCGCCAGCAGGCCCAGCGGCGGGGATAGCAATCAGCCCCAGCATTTT.

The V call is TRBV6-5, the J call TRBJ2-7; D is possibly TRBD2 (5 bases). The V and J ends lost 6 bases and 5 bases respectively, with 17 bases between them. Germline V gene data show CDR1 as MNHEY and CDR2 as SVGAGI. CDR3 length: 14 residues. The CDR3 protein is CASSYLVGVNEQYF. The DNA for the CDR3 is TGTGCCAGCAGCTACCTAGTCGGGGTGAACGAGCAGTACTTC.

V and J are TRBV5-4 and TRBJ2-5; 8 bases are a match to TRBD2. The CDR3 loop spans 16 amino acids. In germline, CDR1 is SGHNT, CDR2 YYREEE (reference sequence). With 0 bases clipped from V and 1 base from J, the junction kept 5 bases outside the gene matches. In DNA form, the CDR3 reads TGTGCCAGCAGCTTGGGAGCGGGGGCACCCCAAGAGACCCAGTACTTC. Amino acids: CASSLGAGAPQETQYF.

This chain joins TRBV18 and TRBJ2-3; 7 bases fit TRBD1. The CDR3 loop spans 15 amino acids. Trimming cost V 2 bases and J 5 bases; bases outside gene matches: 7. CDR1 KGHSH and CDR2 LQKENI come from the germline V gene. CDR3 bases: TGTGCCAGCTCACCAGTGACAGGGAGAGGAGATACGCAGTATTTT. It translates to CASSPVTGRGDTQYF.

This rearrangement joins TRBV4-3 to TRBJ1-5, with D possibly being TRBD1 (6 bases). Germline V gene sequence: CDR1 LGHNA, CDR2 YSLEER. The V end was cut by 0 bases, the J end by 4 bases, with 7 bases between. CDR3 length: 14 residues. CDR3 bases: TGCGCCAGCAGCCAAGAAAGGGGGAATCAGCCCCAGCATTTT. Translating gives CASSQERGNQPQHF.

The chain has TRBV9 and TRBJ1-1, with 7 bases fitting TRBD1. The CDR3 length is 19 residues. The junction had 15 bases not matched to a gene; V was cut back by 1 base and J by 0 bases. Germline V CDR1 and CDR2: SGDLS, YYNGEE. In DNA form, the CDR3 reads TGTGCCAGCAGCGTAAGGGTGTACGATGGACAGGCCATGAACACTGAAGCTTTCTTT. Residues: CASSVRVYDGQAMNTEAFF.

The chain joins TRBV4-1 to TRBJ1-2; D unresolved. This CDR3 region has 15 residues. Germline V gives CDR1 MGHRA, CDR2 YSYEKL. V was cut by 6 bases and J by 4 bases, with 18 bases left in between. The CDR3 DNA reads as TGCGCCAGCAGGGGTACGGCGGACTGGGGCTATGGCTACACCTTC. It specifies CASRGTADWGYGYTF.

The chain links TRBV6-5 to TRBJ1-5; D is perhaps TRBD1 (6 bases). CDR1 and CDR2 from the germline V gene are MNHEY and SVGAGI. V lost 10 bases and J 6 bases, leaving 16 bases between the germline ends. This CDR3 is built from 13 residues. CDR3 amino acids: CATAGGAGQPQHF. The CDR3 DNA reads TGTGCCACCGCGGGGGGGGCCGGTCAGCCCCAGCATTTT.

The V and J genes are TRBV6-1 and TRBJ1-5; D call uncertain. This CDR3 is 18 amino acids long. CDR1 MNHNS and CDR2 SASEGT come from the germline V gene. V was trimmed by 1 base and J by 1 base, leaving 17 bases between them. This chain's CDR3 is CASSEVFEVRGSNQPQHF. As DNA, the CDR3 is TGTGCCAGCAGTGAAGTATTTGAGGTGCGAGGAAGCAATCAGCCCCAGCATTTT.

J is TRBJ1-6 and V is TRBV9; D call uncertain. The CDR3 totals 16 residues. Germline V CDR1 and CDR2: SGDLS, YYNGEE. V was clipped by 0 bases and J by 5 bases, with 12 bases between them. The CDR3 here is CASSVGGFANNSPLHF. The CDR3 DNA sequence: TGTGCCAGCAGCGTAGGAGGGTTTGCGAATAATTCACCCCTCCACTTT.

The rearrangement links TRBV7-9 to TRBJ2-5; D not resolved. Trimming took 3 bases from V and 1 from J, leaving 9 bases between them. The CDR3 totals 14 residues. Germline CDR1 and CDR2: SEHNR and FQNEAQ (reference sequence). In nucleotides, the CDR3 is TGTGCCAGCAGCTTCGGAGTGCCCCAAGAGACCCAGTACTTC. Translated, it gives CASSFGVPQETQYF. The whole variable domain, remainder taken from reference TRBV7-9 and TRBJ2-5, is DTGVSQNPRHKITKRGQNVTFRCDPISEHNRLYWYRQTLGQGPEFLTYFQNEAQLEKSRLLSDRFSAERPKGSFSTLEIQRTEQGDSAMYLCASSFGVPQETQYFGPGTRLLVL.

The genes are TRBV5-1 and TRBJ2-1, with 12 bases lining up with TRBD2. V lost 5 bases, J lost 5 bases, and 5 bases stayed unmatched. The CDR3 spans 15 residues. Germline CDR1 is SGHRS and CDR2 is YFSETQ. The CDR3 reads CASRPLAGGHNEQFF. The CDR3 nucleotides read TGCGCCAGCAGGCCACTAGCGGGGGGACACAATGAGCAGTTCTTC.

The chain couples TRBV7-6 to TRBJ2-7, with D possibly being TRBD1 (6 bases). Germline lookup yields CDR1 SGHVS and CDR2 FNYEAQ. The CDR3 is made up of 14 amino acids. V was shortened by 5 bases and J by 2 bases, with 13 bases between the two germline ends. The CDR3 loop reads CASSPTGPTYEQYF. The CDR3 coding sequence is TGTGCCAGCAGCCCCACAGGGCCCACCTACGAGCAGTACTTC.

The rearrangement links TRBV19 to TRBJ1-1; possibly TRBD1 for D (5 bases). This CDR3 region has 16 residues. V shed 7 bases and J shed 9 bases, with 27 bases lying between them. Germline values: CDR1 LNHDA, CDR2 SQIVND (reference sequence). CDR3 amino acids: CASIAGRRYKAGKAFF. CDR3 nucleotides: TGTGCCAGTATCGCGGGACGGCGATACAAGGCGGGAAAAGCTTTCTTT.

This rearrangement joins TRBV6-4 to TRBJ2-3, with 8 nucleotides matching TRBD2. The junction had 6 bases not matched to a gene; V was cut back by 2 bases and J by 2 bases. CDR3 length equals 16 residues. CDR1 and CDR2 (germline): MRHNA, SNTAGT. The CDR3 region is CASSDQAGAFTDTQYF. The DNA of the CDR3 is TGTGCCAGCAGTGACCAAGCGGGGGCCTTCACAGATACGCAGTATTTT.

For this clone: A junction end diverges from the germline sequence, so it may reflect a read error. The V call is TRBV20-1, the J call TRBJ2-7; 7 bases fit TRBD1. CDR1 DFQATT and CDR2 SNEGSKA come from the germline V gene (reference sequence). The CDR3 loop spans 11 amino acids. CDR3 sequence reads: CSASGQTGQHF. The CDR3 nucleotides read TGCAGTGCTAGCGGTCAGACAGGGCAACACTTC.

The CDR3 sequence: CASSLTTGTGETQYF. CDR3 coding DNA: TGTGCCAGCAGCTTAACGACAGGGACGGGAGAGACCCAGTACTTC. V is TRBV7-9 and J is TRBJ2-5; TRBD1 aligns across 7 bases. Germline values: CDR1 SEHNR, CDR2 FQNEAQ (reference sequence). The V gene end was trimmed by 2 bases and the J gene end by 4 bases; junction bases not matched to a gene: 7. The CDR3 runs 15 residues.

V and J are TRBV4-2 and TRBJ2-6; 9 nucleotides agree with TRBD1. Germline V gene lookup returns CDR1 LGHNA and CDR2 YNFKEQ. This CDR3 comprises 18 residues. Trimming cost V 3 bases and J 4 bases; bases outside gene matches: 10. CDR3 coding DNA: TGTGCCAGCAGCCAGGCGACAGGGGGTATGACGGGGGCCAACGTCCTGACTTTC. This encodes CASSQATGGMTGANVLTF.

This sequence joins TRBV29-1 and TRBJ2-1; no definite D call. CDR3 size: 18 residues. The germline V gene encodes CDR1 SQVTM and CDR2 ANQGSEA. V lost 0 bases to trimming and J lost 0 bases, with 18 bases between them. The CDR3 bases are TGCAGCGTTGAAGATCTCGATTTTAGCCGCTTCTCCTACAATGAGCAGTTCTTC. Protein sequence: CSVEDLDFSRFSYNEQFF.

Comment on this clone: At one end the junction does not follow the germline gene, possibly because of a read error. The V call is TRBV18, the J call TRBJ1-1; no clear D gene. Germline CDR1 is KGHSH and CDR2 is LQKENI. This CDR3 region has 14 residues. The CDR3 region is CAGSALGPNTEAFF. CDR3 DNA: TGTGCCGGCTCAGCCCTGGGCCCGAACACTGAAGCTTTCTTT.